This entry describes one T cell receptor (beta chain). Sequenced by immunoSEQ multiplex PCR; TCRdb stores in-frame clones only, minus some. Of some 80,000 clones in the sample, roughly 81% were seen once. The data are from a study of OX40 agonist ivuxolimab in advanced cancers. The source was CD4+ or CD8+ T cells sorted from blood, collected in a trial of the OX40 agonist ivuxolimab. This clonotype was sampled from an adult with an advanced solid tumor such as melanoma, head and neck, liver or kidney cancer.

The CDR3 DNA reads as TGTGCCAGCAGTGACAGGGGGGTCAACGAGCAGTACTTC. Residues: CASSDRGVNEQYF. The chain uses TRBV6-1 and TRBJ2-7; the D gene is possibly TRBD1 (7 bases). The CDR3 has 13 residues. Germline lookup yields CDR1 MNHNS and CDR2 SASEGT. The V end was cut by 3 bases, the J end by 5 bases, with 11 bases between.